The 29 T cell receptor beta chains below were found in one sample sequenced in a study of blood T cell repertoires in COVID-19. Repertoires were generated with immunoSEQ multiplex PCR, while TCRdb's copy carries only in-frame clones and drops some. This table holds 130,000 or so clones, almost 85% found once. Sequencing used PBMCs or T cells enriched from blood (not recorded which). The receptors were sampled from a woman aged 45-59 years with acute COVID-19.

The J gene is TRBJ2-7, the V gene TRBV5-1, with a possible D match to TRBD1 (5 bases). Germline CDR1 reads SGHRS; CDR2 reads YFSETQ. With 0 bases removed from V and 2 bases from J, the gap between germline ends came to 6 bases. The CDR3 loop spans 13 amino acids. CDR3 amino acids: CASSLDRTYEQYF. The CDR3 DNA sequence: TGCGCCAGCAGCTTGGACAGGACCTACGAGCAGTACTTC.

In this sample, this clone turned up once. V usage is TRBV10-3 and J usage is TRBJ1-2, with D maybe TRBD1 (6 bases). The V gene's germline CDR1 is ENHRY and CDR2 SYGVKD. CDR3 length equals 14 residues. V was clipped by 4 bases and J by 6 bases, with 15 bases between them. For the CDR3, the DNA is TGTGCCATCAGTGTAGAACAGGGCCAGCATGGCTACACCTTC. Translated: CAISVEQGQHGYTF.

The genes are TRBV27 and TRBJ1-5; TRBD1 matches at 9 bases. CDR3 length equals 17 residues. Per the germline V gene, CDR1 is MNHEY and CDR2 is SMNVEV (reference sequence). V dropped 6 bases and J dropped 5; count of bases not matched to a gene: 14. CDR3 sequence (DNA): TGTGCCAGCAGACGGAATCTGGACAGGGGAAAGGATCAGCCCCAGCATTTT. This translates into CASRRNLDRGKDQPQHF.

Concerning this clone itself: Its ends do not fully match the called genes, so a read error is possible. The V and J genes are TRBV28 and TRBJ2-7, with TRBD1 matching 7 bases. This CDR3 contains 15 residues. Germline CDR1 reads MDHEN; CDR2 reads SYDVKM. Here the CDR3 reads CASSLSEQGRGTSLF. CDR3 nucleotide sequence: TGTGCCAGCAGTTTGAGCGAACAGGGGCGTGGGACGTCTCTCTTC.

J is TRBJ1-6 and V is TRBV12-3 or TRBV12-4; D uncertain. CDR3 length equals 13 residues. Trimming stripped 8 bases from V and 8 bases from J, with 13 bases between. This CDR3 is CASATTADSPLHF. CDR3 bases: TGTGCCAGCGCCACCACAGCGGATTCACCCCTCCACTTT.

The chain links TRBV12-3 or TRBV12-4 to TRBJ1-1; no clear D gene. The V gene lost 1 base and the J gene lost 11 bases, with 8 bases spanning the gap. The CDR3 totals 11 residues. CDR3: CASSLEYGAFF. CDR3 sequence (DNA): TGTGCCAGCAGTTTAGAGTACGGGGCTTTCTTT.

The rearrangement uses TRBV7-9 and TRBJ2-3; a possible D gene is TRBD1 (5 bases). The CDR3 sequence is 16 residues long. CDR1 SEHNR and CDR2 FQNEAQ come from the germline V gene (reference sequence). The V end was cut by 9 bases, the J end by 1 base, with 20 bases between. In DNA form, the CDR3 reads TGTGCCAGTCTGTCAGAACAGGCCCCTCGCACAGATACGCAGTATTTT. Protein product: CASLSEQAPRTDTQYF.

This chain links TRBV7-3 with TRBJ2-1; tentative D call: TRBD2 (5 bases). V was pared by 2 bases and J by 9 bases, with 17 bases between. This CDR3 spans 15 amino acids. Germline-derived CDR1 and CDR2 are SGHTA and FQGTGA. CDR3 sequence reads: CASSLGSGPWVEQFF. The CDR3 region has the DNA TGTGCCAGCAGCTTAGGGAGTGGGCCCTGGGTTGAGCAGTTCTTC.

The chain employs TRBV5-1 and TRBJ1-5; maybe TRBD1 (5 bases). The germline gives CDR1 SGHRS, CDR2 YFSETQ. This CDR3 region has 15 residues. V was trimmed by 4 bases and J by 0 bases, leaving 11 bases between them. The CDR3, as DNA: TGCGCCAGCAGCCGCACGGGGGATAGCAATCAGCCCCAGCATTTT. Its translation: CASSRTGDSNQPQHF.

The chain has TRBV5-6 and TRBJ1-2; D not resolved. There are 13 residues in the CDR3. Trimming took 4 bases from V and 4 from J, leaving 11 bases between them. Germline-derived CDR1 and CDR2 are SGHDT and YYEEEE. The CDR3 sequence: CASSPGDSYGYTF. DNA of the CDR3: TGTGCCAGCAGCCCGGGAGACTCCTATGGCTACACCTTC.

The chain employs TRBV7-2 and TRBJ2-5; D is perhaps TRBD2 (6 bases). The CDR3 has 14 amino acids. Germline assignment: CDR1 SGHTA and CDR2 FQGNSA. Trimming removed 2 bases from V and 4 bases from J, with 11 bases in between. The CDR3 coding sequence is TGTGCCAGCAGCTTATTGAGGAGGGCAGAGACCCAGTACTTC. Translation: CASSLLRRAETQYF.

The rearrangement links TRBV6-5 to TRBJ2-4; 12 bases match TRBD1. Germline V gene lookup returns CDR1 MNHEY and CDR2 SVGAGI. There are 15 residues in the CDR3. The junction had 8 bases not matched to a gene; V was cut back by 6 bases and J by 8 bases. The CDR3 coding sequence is TGTGCCAGCAGGATCCGGGGACAGGGGGCTGACATTCAGTACTTC. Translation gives CASRIRGQGADIQYF.

In DNA, the CDR3 is TGTGCCAGCACCACCAGCTACAGGGTTCATGGCTACACCTTC. This encodes CASTTSYRVHGYTF. The genes are TRBV5-5 and TRBJ1-2; perhaps TRBD1 as D (6 bases). Germline loops: CDR1 SGHKS, CDR2 YYEKEE (reference sequence). Trimming shortened V by 6 bases and J by 6 bases, and 18 bases separated the two germline ends. This CDR3 contains 14 residues.

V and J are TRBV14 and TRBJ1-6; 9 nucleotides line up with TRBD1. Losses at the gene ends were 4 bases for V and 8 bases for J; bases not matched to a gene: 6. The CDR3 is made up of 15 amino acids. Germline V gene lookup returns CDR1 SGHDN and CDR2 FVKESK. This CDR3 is CASSRDRVRDSPLHF. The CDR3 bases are TGTGCCAGCAGCCGGGACAGGGTGAGAGATTCACCCCTCCACTTT.

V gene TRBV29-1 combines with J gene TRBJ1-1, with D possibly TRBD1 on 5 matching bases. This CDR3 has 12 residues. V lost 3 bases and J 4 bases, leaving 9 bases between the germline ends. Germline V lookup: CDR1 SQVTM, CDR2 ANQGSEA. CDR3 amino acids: CSVDPGSTEAFF. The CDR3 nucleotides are TGCAGCGTTGACCCAGGGTCCACTGAAGCTTTCTTT.

The CDR3: CASRQGNDEQYF. The CDR3 DNA sequence: TGTGCCAGCAGACAGGGGAACGACGAGCAGTACTTC. This sequence joins TRBV2 and TRBJ2-7, with TRBD1 matching over 7 bases. CDR3 length: 12 amino acids. CDR1 and CDR2 from the germline V gene are SNHLY and FYNNEI. The V and J ends lost 6 bases and 5 bases, in that order; junction bases with no gene match: 4.

CDR3 loop: CASTPPGNYEQYF. CDR3 bases: TGTGCCAGCACCCCCCCGGGGAACTACGAGCAGTACTTC. The chain combines TRBV28 with TRBJ2-7, with D possibly TRBD2 on 5 matching bases. Germline V gives CDR1 MDHEN, CDR2 SYDVKM. This CDR3 comprises 13 residues. The germline V and J ends were trimmed by 7 bases and 3 bases, with 13 bases remaining between them.

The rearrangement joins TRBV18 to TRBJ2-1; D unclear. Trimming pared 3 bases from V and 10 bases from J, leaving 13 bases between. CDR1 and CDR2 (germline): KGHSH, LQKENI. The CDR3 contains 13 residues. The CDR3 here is CASSPPNSGEQFF. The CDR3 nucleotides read TGTGCCAGCTCACCTCCTAACAGTGGCGAGCAGTTCTTC.

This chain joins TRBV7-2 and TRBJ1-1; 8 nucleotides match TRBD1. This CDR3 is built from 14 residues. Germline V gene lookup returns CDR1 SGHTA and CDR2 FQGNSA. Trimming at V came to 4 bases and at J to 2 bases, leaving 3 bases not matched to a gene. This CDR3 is CASSSGQGNTEAFF. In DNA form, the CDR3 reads TGTGCCAGCAGCTCTGGACAGGGCAACACTGAAGCTTTCTTT.

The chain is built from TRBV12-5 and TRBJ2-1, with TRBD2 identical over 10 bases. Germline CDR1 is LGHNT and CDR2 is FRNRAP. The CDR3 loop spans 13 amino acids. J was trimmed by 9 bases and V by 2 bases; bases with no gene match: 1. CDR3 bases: TGTGCTAGTGGTTTGATAGCGGGAGGTGAGCAGTTCTTC. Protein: CASGLIAGGEQFF.

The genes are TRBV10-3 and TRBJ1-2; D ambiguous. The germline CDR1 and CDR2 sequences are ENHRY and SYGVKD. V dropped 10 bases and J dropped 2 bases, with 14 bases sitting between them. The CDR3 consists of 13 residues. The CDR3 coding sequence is TGTGCCACCCAACCGGAGGAAAACTATGGCTACACCTTC. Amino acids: CATQPEENYGYTF.

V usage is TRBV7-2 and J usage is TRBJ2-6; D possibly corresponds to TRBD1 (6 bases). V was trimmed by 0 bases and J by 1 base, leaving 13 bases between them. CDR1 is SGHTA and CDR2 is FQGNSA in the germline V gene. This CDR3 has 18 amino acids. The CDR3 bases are TGTGCCAGCAGCTTAGCAGGGACAACGACGTCTGGGGCCAACGTCCTGACTTTC. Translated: CASSLAGTTTSGANVLTF.

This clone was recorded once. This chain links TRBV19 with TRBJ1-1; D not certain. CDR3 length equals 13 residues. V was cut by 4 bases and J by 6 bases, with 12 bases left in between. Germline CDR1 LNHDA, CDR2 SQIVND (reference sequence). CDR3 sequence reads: CASSTSSGAEAFF. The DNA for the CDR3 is TGTGCCAGTAGTACCTCTTCCGGGGCTGAAGCTTTCTTT.

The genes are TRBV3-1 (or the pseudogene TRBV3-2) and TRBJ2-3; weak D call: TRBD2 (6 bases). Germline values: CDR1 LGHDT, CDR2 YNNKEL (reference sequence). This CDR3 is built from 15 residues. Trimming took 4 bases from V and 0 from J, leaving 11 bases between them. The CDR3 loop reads CASSLSGLSTDTQYF. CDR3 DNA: TGTGCCAGCAGCCTAAGCGGGCTGAGCACAGATACGCAGTATTTT.

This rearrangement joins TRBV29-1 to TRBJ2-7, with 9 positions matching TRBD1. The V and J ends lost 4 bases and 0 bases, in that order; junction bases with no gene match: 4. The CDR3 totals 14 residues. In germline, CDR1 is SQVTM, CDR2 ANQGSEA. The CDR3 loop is CSVGGTGNSYEQYF. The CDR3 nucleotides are TGCAGCGTTGGCGGGACAGGGAACTCCTACGAGCAGTACTTC.

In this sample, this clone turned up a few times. The CDR3 DNA sequence: TGCGCCACGTCCGGAGGGGGCAATGAAAAACTGTTTTTT. Its protein is CATSGGGNEKLFF. J is TRBJ1-4 and V is TRBV10-2, with 7 bases that match TRBD1. J lost 5 bases, V lost 10 bases, and 7 bases had no gene match. The CDR3 consists of 13 residues. Germline V gene data show CDR1 as WSHSY and CDR2 as SAAADI.

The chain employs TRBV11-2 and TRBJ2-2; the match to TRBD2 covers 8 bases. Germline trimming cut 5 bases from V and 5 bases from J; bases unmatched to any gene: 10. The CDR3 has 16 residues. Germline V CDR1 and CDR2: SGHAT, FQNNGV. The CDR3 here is CASSPSGSARTGELFF. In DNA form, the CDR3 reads TGTGCCAGCAGCCCAAGCGGGAGCGCCCGAACCGGGGAGCTGTTTTTT.

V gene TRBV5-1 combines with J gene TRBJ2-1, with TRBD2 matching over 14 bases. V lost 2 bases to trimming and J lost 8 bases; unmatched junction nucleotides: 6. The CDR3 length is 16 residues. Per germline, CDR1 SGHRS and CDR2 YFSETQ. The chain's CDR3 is CASSFSTSGREDEQFF. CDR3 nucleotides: TGCGCCAGCAGCTTCTCGACTAGCGGGAGGGAGGATGAGCAGTTCTTC.

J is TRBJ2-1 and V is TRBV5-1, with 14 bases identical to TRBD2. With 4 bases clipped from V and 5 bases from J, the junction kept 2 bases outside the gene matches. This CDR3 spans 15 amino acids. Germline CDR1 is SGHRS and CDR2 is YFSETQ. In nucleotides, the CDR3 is TGCGCCAGCAGCATGACTAGCGGGAGGGACAATGAGCAGTTCTTC. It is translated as CASSMTSGRDNEQFF.